A single sample gave rise to the 29 T cell receptor beta chains below, sequenced in a study of T cell changes during pregnancy in multiple sclerosis (dated by TCRdb to the late 2010s). Receptor libraries were prepared by the immunoSEQ multiplex PCR assay. TCRdb provides this immuneACCESS table in a form limited to in-frame rearrangements. Some clones are lacking; in checked studies, under half of them reflect an unresolved V gene, and why the rest are absent is not known. The sample contains about 28,000 clones, about 88% of them found a single time. The biggest ten clones account for around 0.72% of the sample. The starting material was CD4+ T cells from peripheral blood mononuclear cells, obtained in the second trimester of pregnancy. Receptor source: a female donor with multiple sclerosis, enrolled in a pregnancy study.

V is TRBV4-1 and J is TRBJ1-3, with D hard to call. With 0 bases removed from V and 8 bases from J, the gap between germline ends came to 11 bases. Germline V gene data show CDR1 as MGHRA and CDR2 as YSYEKL. The CDR3 contains 14 residues. The CDR3 loop reads CASSQDPRFDTIYF. In DNA form, the CDR3 reads TGCGCCAGCAGCCAAGATCCCCGTTTTGACACCATATATTTT.

V gene TRBV7-9 combines with J gene TRBJ2-7; D might be TRBD1 (6 bases). Germline values: CDR1 SEHNR, CDR2 FQNEAQ (reference sequence). Trimming took 1 base from V and 7 from J, leaving 14 bases between them. The CDR3 is 14 residues long. The CDR3 spells CASSLGQDNAEQYF. CDR3 DNA: TGTGCCAGCAGCTTAGGACAGGACAACGCAGAGCAGTACTTC.

CDR3 DNA sequence: TGTGCCAGCAAAAGGGAGCGGTCAGCTTTCTTT. This codes for CASKRERSAFF. The chain recombines TRBV6-1 with TRBJ1-1; D is unclear. V was trimmed by 7 bases and J by 10 bases, leaving 13 bases between them. The CDR3 is 11 amino acids. Per germline, CDR1 MNHNS and CDR2 SASEGT.

The rearrangement joins TRBV7-9 to TRBJ1-1; D unresolved. This CDR3 region has 14 residues. Germline assignment: CDR1 SEHNR and CDR2 FQNEAQ (reference sequence). V was shortened by 0 bases and J by 3 bases, with 8 bases between the two germline ends. The CDR3, as DNA: TGTGCCAGCAGCTTAGCGGCGGCTGACACTGAAGCTTTCTTT. Translation gives CASSLAAADTEAFF.

This chain links TRBV4-3 with TRBJ1-2; TRBD1 might be the D (6 bases). Trimming left V 0 bases short and J 4 bases short, with 15 bases between. Looked up from germline, CDR1 is LGHNA and CDR2 is YSLEER. The CDR3 loop spans 16 amino acids. The CDR3 coding sequence is TGCGCCAGCAGCCAAGAAATTCACAGGGAATTCTATGGCTACACCTTC. Residues: CASSQEIHREFYGYTF.

The chain links TRBV10-1 to TRBJ2-2, with D perhaps TRBD1 (6 bases). Per the germline V gene, CDR1 is WNHNN and CDR2 is SYGVQD (reference sequence). V was cut by 2 bases and J by 4 bases, with 14 bases left in between. The CDR3 covers 16 residues. The CDR3 DNA reads as TGCGCCAGCAGTGAGCGGGCAGGGGAGCGCACCGGGGAGCTGTTTTTT. Translated: CASSERAGERTGELFF.

This chain links TRBV7-2 with TRBJ2-5; 9 bases are a match to TRBD2. The germline V gene encodes CDR1 SGHTA and CDR2 FQGNSA. J gave up 4 bases and V 5 bases, and 20 bases lay outside the gene matches. The CDR3 is made up of 19 amino acids. CDR3: CASSITLRGGLARGETQYF. DNA of the CDR3: TGTGCCAGCAGCATTACCCTCCGGGGGGGACTAGCCCGGGGAGAGACCCAGTACTTC.

The V call is TRBV30, the J call TRBJ1-6, with D possibly being TRBD1 (6 bases). Trimming left V 0 bases short and J 8 bases short, with 17 bases between. This CDR3 has 16 amino acids. CDR1 GTSNPN and CDR2 SVGIG come from the germline V gene (reference sequence). This chain's CDR3 is CAWSVSGASPDSPLHF. The CDR3 DNA reads as TGTGCCTGGAGTGTCTCAGGGGCTTCACCGGATTCACCCCTCCACTTT.

The chain combines TRBV5-1 with TRBJ2-7; 7 bases match TRBD1. V shed 0 bases and J 9 bases; nucleotides not matched to a gene: 6. Germline V CDR1 and CDR2: SGHRS, YFSETQ. The CDR3 covers 13 residues. CDR3 in DNA: TGCGCCAGCAGCTTGGGACCGGGACAGTGGCAGTACTTC. This gives the protein CASSLGPGQWQYF.

This sequence joins TRBV7-9 and TRBJ1-2; D is unresolved. CDR1 is SEHNR, CDR2 FQNEAQ, per germline (reference sequence). There are 14 residues in the CDR3. The germline V and J ends were trimmed by 5 bases and 4 bases, with 14 bases remaining between them. The CDR3 sequence: CASSLRLLSYGYTF. The CDR3 DNA reads TGTGCCAGCAGCCTCAGGTTACTTTCCTATGGCTACACCTTC.

The rearrangement uses TRBV5-1 and TRBJ2-1, with 9 bases fitting TRBD2. CDR1 and CDR2 (germline): SGHRS, YFSETQ. This CDR3 is 17 amino acids long. Losses at the gene ends were 0 bases for V and 4 bases for J; bases not matched to a gene: 8. The DNA of the CDR3 is TGCGCCAGCAGCTTGGACGCCGGGACTAGCCGTTACAATGAGCAGTTCTTC. Translated: CASSLDAGTSRYNEQFF.

The gene calls are TRBV29-1 and TRBJ2-3, with 7 bases matching TRBD1. The CDR3 has 15 residues. Per the germline V gene, CDR1 is SQVTM and CDR2 is ANQGSEA. V was clipped by 6 bases and J by 6 bases; unmatched bases: 15. CDR3 nucleotide sequence: TGCAGCGTCACGGGATGGACAGGTAGAGGTGATACGCAGTATTTT. Translating it yields CSVTGWTGRGDTQYF.

Here the CDR3 reads CASSLATKRVAGGEQYF. The CDR3 DNA sequence: TGTGCCAGCAGCTTGGCAACGAAGCGGGTCGCAGGCGGCGAGCAGTACTTC. The chain employs TRBV5-4 and TRBJ2-7; possible D gene TRBD2, 6 bases. From germline, CDR1 is SGHNT and CDR2 YYREEE (reference sequence). CDR3 length: 17 residues. V was pared by 0 bases and J by 6 bases, with 22 bases between.

The chain joins TRBV7-2 to TRBJ1-2, with D tentatively TRBD1 (6 bases). The CDR3 has 16 residues. Trimming took 1 base from V and 6 from J, leaving 18 bases between them. Germline V gene data show CDR1 as SGHTA and CDR2 as FQGNSA. The CDR3 coding sequence is TGTGCCAGCAGCTTAGGGGGGCAGGGATCGGTTGATGGCTACACCTTC. It encodes CASSLGGQGSVDGYTF.

This clone was seen a single time. CDR3: CASSSSQGKAFF. DNA for the CDR3: TGTGCCAGCAGCTCCAGTCAGGGGAAAGCTTTCTTT. The chain couples TRBV7-3 to TRBJ1-1; tentative D call: TRBD1 (6 bases). The CDR3 sequence is 12 residues long. V was trimmed by 4 bases and J by 9 bases, leaving 12 bases between them. CDR1 SGHTA and CDR2 FQGTGA come from the germline V gene.

This rearrangement joins TRBV5-1 to TRBJ2-1, with 10 bases matching TRBD1. In germline, CDR1 is SGHRS, CDR2 YFSETQ. The CDR3 has 16 amino acids. After removal of 4 bases from V and 6 bases from J, the junction contained 10 bases not matched to a gene. The CDR3, as DNA: TGCGCCAGCAGCCGTACGACAGGGGGCGCGTTCAATGAGCAGTTCTTC. It yields the protein CASSRTTGGAFNEQFF.

This rearrangement joins TRBV30 to TRBJ2-2, with 8 bases aligning to TRBD1. Trimming removed 7 bases from V and 0 bases from J; junction bases left unmatched: 1. CDR1 and CDR2 from the germline V gene are GTSNPN and SVGIG (reference sequence). This CDR3 spans 13 amino acids. CDR3 DNA sequence: TGTGCCTCGGGACAGGCGAACACCGGGGAGCTGTTTTTT. Amino acids: CASGQANTGELFF. The complete variable domain, with remaining parts taken from reference TRBV30 and TRBJ2-2, reads SQTIHQWPATLVQPVGSPLSLECTVEGTSNPNLYWYRQAAGRGLQLLFYSVGIGQISSEVPQNLSASRPQDRQFILSSKKLLLSDSGFYLCASGQANTGELFFGEGSRLTVL.

The V gene is TRBV15, the J gene TRBJ2-1, with D uncertain. Germline V gene sequence: CDR1 LNHNV, CDR2 YYDKDF (reference sequence). CDR3 size: 15 residues. V dropped 6 bases and J dropped 0 bases, with 12 bases sitting between them. CDR3 sequence: CATRAAQSSYNEQFF. DNA of the CDR3: TGTGCCACCAGAGCAGCGCAGAGCTCCTACAATGAGCAGTTCTTC.

This clone was seen a single time. The J gene is TRBJ2-3, the V gene TRBV18, with 10 bases lining up with TRBD2. The CDR3 loop spans 15 amino acids. The trim removed 5 bases at V and 6 bases at J, leaving 8 bases unmatched. The germline V gene has CDR1 KGHSH and CDR2 LQKENI. CDR3 region: CASSLAGGQGDTQYF. The DNA for the CDR3 is TGTGCCAGCTCATTAGCGGGGGGCCAAGGGGATACGCAGTATTTT. The whole variable domain, filled in from reference TRBV18 and TRBJ2-3, reads NAGVMQNPRHLVRRRGQEARLRCSPMKGHSHVYWYRQLPEEGLKFMVYLQKENIIDESGMPKERFSAEFPKEGPSILRIQQVVRGDSAAYFCASSLAGGQGDTQYFGPGTRLTVL.

The CDR3 region is CASSGSNYGYTF. As DNA, the CDR3 is TGTGCCAGCAGCGGGAGTAACTATGGCTACACCTTC. This chain joins TRBV7-9 and TRBJ1-2; D is unclear. This CDR3 contains 12 residues. In germline, CDR1 is SEHNR, CDR2 FQNEAQ (reference sequence). V lost 5 bases and J lost 1, with 5 bases in between.

The V call is TRBV4-1, the J call TRBJ2-1; 9 bases match TRBD2. The CDR3 loop spans 17 amino acids. Germline V gives CDR1 MGHRA, CDR2 YSYEKL. The V segment lost 3 bases and the J segment 0 bases; nucleotides outside the gene matches: 6. DNA for the CDR3: TGCGCCAGCAGCCAGAGCGGGGGGCACACCTCCTACAATGAGCAGTTCTTC. Its translation: CASSQSGGHTSYNEQFF.

The V call is TRBV7-9, the J call TRBJ1-3; 8 nucleotides align to TRBD1. The CDR3 covers 18 residues. Germline V CDR1 and CDR2: SEHNR, FQNEAQ (reference sequence). The trim removed 5 bases at V and 1 base at J, leaving 13 bases unmatched. The CDR3 DNA reads as TGTGCCAGCAGCCTTGCCCGGACAGGGATGATATCTGGAAACACCATATATTTT. As protein: CASSLARTGMISGNTIYF. Looking up the rest from reference TRBV7-9 and TRBJ1-3 gives the full variable domain: DTGVSQNPRHKITKRGQNVTFRCDPISEHNRLYWYRQTLGQGPEFLTYFQNEAQLEKSRLLSDRFSAERPKGSFSTLEIQRTEQGDSAMYLCASSLARTGMISGNTIYFGEGSWLTVV.

The rearrangement joins TRBV7-2 to TRBJ1-2, with 11 bases identical to TRBD1. The CDR3 runs to 14 residues. The germline V gene encodes CDR1 SGHTA and CDR2 FQGNSA. V lost 6 bases and J lost 7; bases outside the gene matches: 7. The CDR3 loop is CASSPGQGVSGYTF. The CDR3 DNA sequence: TGTGCCAGCAGTCCGGGACAGGGGGTATCTGGCTACACCTTC.

V is TRBV2 and J is TRBJ1-5, with 10 bases matching TRBD1. Looked up from germline, CDR1 is SNHLY and CDR2 is FYNNEI. Losses at the gene ends were 1 base for V and 6 bases for J; bases not matched to a gene: 3. The CDR3 is 15 residues long. CDR3: CASSEGTGGFQPQHF. The CDR3 region has the DNA TGTGCCAGCAGTGAAGGGACAGGGGGTTTTCAGCCCCAGCATTTT.

The CDR3 is CASWPWTNETQYF. CDR3 in DNA: TGTGCCAGCTGGCCCTGGACTAACGAGACCCAGTACTTC. This chain joins TRBV18 and TRBJ2-5, with D perhaps matching TRBD2 (6 bases). There are 13 residues in the CDR3. Trimming pared 7 bases from V and 5 bases from J, leaving 14 bases between. Germline CDR1 reads KGHSH; CDR2 reads LQKENI.

The CDR3 nucleotides are TGTGCCAGCTCACCAGACGCGGGGGGGCGTTGGGAGACCCAGTACTTC. This codes for CASSPDAGGRWETQYF. The chain employs TRBV18 and TRBJ2-5, with 9 positions matching TRBD2. The CDR3 sequence is 16 residues long. CDR1 and CDR2 (germline): KGHSH, LQKENI. The ends lost 2 bases at V and 5 bases at J; junction bases unmatched: 9.

The chain has TRBV5-1 and TRBJ2-3; TRBD2 matches 16 bases. Germline V CDR1 and CDR2: SGHRS, YFSETQ. Trimming at V came to 2 bases and at J to 1 base, leaving 4 bases not matched to a gene. This CDR3 spans 18 amino acids. The CDR3 reads CASSFRGTSGGGTDTQYF. CDR3 in DNA: TGCGCCAGCAGCTTTCGCGGGACTAGCGGGGGGGGCACAGATACGCAGTATTTT.

The chain employs TRBV7-8 and TRBJ2-1, with D perhaps TRBD2 (7 bases). This CDR3 is built from 15 residues. The V end lost 5 bases, the J end lost 6 bases, and 17 bases lay between the germline ends. Germline V gene sequence: CDR1 SGHVS, CDR2 FQNEAQ. The CDR3 bases are TGTGCCAGCAGCAGGAGGGGGGGGAAAGTCAATGAGCAGTTCTTC. It translates to CASSRRGGKVNEQFF.

V is TRBV28 and J is TRBJ1-2; TRBD1 aligns across 7 bases. Germline CDR1 and CDR2: MDHEN and SYDVKM. V was pared by 7 bases and J by 6 bases, with 11 bases of the junction left unmatched. CDR3 length equals 14 residues. CDR3 in amino acids: CASIPGTAGDGYTF. The CDR3, as DNA: TGTGCCAGCATTCCCGGGACAGCGGGGGATGGCTACACCTTC.